This T cell receptor beta chain is from a study of T cell repertoires in ileal Crohn's disease. Study-wide points: Endoscopic recurrence occurred in every patient whose clonality exceeded 26.8%.

The junction had 4 bases not matched to a gene; V was cut back by 4 bases and J by 4 bases. The CDR3 has 16 residues. In germline, CDR1 is SGHAT, CDR2 FQNNGV. This table comes from immunoSEQ multiplex PCR, and its TCRdb copy is limited to in-frame clones, with some not included. The repertoire includes about 15,000 clones, roughly 83% of them detected once, and 10% sits in the top ten. Comments on this clone: The antigen remains unidentified.

This clonotype originated in an adult with Crohn's disease. The genes are TRBV11-2 and TRBJ2-1; 13 bases are a match to TRBD2. The specimen was ileal tissue. CDR3 sequence: CASSSVTSGGYNEQFF. CDR3 bases: TGTGCCAGCAGCTCGGTGACTAGCGGGGGGTACAATGAGCAGTTCTTC.